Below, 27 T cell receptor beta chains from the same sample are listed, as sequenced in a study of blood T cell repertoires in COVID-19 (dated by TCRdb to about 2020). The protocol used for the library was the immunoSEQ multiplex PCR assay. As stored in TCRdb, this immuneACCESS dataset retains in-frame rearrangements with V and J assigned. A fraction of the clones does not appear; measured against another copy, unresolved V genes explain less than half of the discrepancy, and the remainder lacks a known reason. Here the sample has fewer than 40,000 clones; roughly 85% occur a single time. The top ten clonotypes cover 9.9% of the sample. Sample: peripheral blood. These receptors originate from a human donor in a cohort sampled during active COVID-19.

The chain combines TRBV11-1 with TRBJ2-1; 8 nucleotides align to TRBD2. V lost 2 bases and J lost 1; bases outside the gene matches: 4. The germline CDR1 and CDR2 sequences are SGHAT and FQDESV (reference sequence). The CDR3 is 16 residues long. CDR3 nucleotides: TGTGCCAGCAGCTTACCCGGGGGGGCTTCCTACAATGAGCAGTTCTTC. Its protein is CASSLPGGASYNEQFF.

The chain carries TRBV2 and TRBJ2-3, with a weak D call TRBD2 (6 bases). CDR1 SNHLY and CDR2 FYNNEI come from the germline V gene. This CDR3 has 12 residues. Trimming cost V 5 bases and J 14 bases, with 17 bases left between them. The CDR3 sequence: CASSLLREVGYF. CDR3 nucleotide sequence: TGTGCCAGCAGTTTATTAAGGGAGGTTGGGTATTTT.

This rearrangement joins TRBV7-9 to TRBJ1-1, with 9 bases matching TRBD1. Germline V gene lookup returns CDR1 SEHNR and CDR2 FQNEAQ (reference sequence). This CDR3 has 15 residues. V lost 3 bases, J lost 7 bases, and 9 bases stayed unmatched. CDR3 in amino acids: CASSFGGQGIREAFF. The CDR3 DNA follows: TGTGCCAGCAGCTTTGGTGGACAGGGGATTCGTGAAGCTTTCTTT. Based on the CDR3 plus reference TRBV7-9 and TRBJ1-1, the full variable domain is DTGVSQNPRHKITKRGQNVTFRCDPISEHNRLYWYRQTLGQGPEFLTYFQNEAQLEKSRLLSDRFSAERPKGSFSTLEIQRTEQGDSAMYLCASSFGGQGIREAFFGQGTRLTVV.

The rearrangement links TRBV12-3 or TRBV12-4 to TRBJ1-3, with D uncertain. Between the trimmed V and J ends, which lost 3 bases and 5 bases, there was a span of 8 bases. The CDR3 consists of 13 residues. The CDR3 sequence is CASSLAGRNTIYF. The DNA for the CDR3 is TGTGCCAGCAGTTTGGCAGGAAGAAACACCATATATTTT.

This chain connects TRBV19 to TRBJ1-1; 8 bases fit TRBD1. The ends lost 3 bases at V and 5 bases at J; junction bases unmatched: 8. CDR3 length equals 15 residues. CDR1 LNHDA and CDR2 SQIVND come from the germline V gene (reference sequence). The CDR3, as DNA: TGTGCCAGTAGTATCCGGCCGACAGGGGAGACTGAAGCTTTCTTT. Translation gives CASSIRPTGETEAFF.

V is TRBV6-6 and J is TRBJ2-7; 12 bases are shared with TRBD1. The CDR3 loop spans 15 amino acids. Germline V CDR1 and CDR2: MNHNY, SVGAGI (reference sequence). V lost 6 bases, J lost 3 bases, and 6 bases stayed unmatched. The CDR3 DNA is TGTGCCAGCAGGTTGGGACAGGGGGCCGTCTACGAGCAGTACTTC. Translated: CASRLGQGAVYEQYF.

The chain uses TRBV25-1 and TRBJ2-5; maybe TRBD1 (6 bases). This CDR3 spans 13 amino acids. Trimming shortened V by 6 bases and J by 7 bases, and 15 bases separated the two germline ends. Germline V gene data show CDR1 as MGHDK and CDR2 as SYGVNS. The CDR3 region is CASRAGGLGTQYF. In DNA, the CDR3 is TGTGCCAGCAGAGCTGGGGGCTTGGGGACCCAGTACTTC.

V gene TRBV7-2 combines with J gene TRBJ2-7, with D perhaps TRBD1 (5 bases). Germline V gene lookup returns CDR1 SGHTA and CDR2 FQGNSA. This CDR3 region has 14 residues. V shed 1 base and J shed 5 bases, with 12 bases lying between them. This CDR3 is CASSLGSAGNEQYF. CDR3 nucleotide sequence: TGTGCCAGCAGCTTAGGGTCGGCAGGGAACGAGCAGTACTTC.

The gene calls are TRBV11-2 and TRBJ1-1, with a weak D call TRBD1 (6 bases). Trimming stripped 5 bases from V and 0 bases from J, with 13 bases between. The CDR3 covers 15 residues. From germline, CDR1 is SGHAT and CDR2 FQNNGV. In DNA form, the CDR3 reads TGTGCCAGCAGCCCGAGGGGGGGGATGAACACTGAAGCTTTCTTT. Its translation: CASSPRGGMNTEAFF. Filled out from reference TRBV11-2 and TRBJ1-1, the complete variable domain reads EAGVAQSPRYKIIEKRQSVAFWCNPISGHATLYWYQQILGQGPKLLIQFQNNGVVDDSQLPKDRFSAERLKGVDSTLKIQPAKLEDSAVYLCASSPRGGMNTEAFFGQGTRLTVV.

Here the CDR3 DNA reads TGTGCCAGCAGCCCTCCCCTCCAGGGGGCGAGGGGGTTCTTT. Encoded protein: CASSPPLQGARGFF. The gene calls are TRBV4-2 and TRBJ1-1; 8 nucleotides match TRBD1. The CDR3 sequence is 14 residues long. The germline CDR1 and CDR2 sequences are LGHNA and YNFKEQ. V trimming: 4 bases; J trimming: 14 bases; junction bases outside the gene matches: 15.

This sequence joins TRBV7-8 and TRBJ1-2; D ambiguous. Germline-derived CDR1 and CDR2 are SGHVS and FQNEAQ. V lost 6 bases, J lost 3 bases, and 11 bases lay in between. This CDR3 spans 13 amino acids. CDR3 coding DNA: TGTGCCAGCAGTTCGAACCGGGACTATGGCTACACCTTC. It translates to CASSSNRDYGYTF.

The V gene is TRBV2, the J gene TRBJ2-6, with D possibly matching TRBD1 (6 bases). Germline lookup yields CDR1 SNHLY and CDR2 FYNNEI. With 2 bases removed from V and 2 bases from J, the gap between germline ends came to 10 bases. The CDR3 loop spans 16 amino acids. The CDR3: CASSEWTVAGANVLTF. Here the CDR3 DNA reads TGTGCCAGCAGTGAATGGACAGTTGCTGGGGCCAACGTCCTGACTTTC. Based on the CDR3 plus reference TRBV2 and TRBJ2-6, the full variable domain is EPEVTQTPSHQVTQMGQEVILRCVPISNHLYFYWYRQILGQKVEFLVSFYNNEISEKSEIFDDQFSVERPDGSNFTLKIRSTKLEDSAMYFCASSEWTVAGANVLTFGAGSRLTVL.

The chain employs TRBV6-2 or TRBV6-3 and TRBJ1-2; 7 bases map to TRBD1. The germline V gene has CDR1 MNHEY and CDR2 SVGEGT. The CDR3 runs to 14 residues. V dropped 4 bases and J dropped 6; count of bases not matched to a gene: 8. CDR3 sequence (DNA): TGTGCCAGCAGTTCCTCGGGACAGCTAAATGGCTACACCTTC. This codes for CASSSSGQLNGYTF.

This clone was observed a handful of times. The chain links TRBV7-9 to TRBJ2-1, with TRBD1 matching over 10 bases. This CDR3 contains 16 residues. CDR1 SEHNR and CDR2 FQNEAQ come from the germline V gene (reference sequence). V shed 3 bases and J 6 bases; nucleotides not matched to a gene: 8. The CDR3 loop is CASSFTGTGEINEQFF. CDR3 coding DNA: TGTGCCAGCAGCTTTACTGGGACAGGGGAAATCAATGAGCAGTTCTTC.

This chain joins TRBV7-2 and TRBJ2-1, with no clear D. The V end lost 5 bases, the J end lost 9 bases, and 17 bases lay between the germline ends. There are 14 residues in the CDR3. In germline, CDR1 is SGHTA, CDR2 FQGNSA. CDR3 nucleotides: TGTGCCAGCAGCCCGACATGGTTGGTGGGTGAGCAGTTCTTC. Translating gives CASSPTWLVGEQFF.

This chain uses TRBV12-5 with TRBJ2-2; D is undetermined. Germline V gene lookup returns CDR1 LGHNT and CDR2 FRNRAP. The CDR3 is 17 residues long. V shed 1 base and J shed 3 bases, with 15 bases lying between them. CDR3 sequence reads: CASGLADTGSYTGELFF. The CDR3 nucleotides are TGTGCTAGTGGTTTGGCCGATACCGGGTCCTACACCGGGGAGCTGTTTTTT. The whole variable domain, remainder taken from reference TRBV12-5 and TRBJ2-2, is DARVTQTPRHKVTEMGQEVTMRCQPILGHNTVFWYRQTMMQGLELLAYFRNRAPLDDSGMPKDRFSAEMPDATLATLKIQPSEPRDSAVYFCASGLADTGSYTGELFFGEGSRLTVL.

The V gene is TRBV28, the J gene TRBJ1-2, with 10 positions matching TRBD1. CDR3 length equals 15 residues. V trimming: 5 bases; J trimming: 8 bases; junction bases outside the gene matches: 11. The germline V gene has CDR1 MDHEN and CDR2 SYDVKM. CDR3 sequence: CASSPPRGQGWGYTF. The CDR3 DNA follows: TGTGCCAGCAGTCCTCCTCGGGGACAGGGGTGGGGCTACACCTTC.

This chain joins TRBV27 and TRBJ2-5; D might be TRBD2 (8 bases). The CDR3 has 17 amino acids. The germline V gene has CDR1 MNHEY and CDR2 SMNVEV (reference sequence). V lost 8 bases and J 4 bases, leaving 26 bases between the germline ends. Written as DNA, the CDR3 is TGTGCCAGCTCCCGGGGGTTGACAGGGCTAGCGGGAGAGACCCAGTACTTC. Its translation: CASSRGLTGLAGETQYF.

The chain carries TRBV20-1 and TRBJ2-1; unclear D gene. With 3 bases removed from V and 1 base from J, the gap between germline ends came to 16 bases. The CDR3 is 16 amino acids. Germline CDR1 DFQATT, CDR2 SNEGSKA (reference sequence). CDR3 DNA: TGCAGTGCTAGTGGGTCTACGGAGAGGTCCTACAATGAGCAGTTCTTC. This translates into CSASGSTERSYNEQFF.

CDR3 DNA: TGTGCCAGCAGCTTGGAGGACAGGGGGCGTTCTAACTATGGCTACACCTTC. Translation gives CASSLEDRGRSNYGYTF. The chain couples TRBV5-6 to TRBJ1-2; 11 bases line up with TRBD1. Germline V gene data show CDR1 as SGHDT and CDR2 as YYEEEE. The ends lost 0 bases at V and 0 bases at J; junction bases unmatched: 4. The CDR3 contains 17 residues.

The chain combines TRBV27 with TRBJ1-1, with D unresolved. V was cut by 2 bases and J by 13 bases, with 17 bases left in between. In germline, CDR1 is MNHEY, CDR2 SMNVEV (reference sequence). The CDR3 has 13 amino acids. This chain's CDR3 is CASSLSPSSEGFF. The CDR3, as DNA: TGTGCCAGCAGTTTAAGCCCCAGTTCTGAGGGTTTCTTT.

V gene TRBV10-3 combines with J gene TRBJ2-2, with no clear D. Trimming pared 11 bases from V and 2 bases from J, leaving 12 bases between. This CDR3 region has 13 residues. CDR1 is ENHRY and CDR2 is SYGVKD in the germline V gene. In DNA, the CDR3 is TGTGCCTCCCAGGTGCTTAACACCGGGGAGCTGTTTTTT. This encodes CASQVLNTGELFF.

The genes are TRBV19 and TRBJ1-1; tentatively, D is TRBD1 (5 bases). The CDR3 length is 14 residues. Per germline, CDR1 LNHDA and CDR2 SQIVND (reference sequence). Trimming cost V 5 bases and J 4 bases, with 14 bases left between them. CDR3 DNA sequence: TGTGCCAGTAGTCCTGACCGGGGGACCACTGAAGCTTTCTTT. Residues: CASSPDRGTTEAFF.

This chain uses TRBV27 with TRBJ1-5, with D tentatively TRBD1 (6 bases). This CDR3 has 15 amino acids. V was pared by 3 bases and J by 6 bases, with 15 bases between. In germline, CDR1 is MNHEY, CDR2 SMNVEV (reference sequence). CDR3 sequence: CASSLVGGGGQPQHF. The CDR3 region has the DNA TGTGCCAGCAGTTTGGTCGGGGGAGGGGGTCAGCCCCAGCATTTT.

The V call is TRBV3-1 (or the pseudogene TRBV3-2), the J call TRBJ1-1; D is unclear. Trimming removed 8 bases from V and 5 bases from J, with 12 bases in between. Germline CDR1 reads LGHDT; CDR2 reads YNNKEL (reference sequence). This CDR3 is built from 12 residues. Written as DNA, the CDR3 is TGTGCCAGCCGACGTCCGGGGACTGAAGCTTTCTTT. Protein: CASRRPGTEAFF.

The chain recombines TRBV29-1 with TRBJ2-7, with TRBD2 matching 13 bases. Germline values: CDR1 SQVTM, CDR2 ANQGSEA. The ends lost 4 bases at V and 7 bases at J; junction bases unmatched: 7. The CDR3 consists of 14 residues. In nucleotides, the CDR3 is TGCAGCGTTGTGATACTAGCGGGAGGGCGTGAGCAGTACTTC. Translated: CSVVILAGGREQYF.

The CDR3 nucleotides read TGTGCCAGCAGCCCCCGGACAGGCGCTGAAGCTTTCTTT. Translated: CASSPRTGAEAFF. The chain is built from TRBV11-1 and TRBJ1-1; 7 bases line up with TRBD1. Germline CDR1 is SGHAT and CDR2 is FQDESV (reference sequence). The CDR3 loop spans 13 amino acids. The V and J ends lost 5 bases and 6 bases, in that order; junction bases with no gene match: 6.